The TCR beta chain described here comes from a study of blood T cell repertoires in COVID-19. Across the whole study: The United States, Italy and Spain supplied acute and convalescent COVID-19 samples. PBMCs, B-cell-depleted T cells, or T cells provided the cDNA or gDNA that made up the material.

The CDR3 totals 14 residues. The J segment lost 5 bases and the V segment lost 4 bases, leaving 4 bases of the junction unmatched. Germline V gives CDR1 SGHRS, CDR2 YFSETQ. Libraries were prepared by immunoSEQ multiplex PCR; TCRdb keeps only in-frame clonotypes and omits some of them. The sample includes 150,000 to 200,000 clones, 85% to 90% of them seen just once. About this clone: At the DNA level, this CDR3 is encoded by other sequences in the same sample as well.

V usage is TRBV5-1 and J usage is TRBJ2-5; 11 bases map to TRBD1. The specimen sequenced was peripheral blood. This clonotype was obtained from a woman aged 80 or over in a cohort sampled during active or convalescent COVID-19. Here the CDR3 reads CASSPGTGGETQYF. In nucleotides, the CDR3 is TGCGCCAGCAGCCCGGGGACAGGGGGGGAGACCCAGTACTTC. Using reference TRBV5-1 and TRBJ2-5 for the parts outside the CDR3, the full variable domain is KAGVTQTPRYLIKTRGQQVTLSCSPISGHRSVSWYQQTPGQGLQFLFEYFSETQRNKGNFPGRFSGRQFSNSRSEMNVSTLELGDSALYLCASSPGTGGETQYFGPGTRLLVL.